Listed here are 16 T cell receptor beta chains from one sample, sequenced in a study of shared clonotypes between healthy human individuals. Only in-frame clones appear in the TCRdb table, and some are missing; sequencing was by immunoSEQ multiplex PCR. Seen here are some 2,500,000 clones, approximately 93% observed once, and the top ten hold 0.36%. Sequencing was done on a sample of naive CD4+ T cells from PBMCs. Described subset: CD45RA+ positively selected. These receptors were obtained from a young man in good health. Some clones in this sample may be carry-over from other donors' samples.

This clone appeared a single time. The chain employs TRBV7-9 and TRBJ2-5; D gene uncertain. The CDR3 is 12 amino acids. From germline, CDR1 is SEHNR and CDR2 FQNEAQ (reference sequence). V gave up 0 bases and J gave up 7 bases, with 6 bases separating them. The CDR3 protein is CASSLATRTQYF. Written as DNA, the CDR3 is TGTGCCAGCAGCTTAGCGACCAGGACCCAGTACTTC.

The count of this clone is one. The DNA of the CDR3 is TGTGCCAGCAGCCAGTCGAAATACGAGCAGTACTTC. Amino acid sequence: CASSQSKYEQYF. V is TRBV7-2 and J is TRBJ2-7; D is uncertain. The CDR3 totals 12 residues. The V end lost 5 bases, the J end lost 4 bases, and 9 bases lay between the germline ends. CDR1 is SGHTA, CDR2 FQGNSA, per germline.

This chain uses TRBV25-1 with TRBJ2-1, with D perhaps assigned TRBD1 or TRBD2 (6 bases each). The V gene lost 4 bases and the J gene lost 0 bases, with 16 bases spanning the gap. This CDR3 is 17 amino acids long. CDR1 is MGHDK, CDR2 SYGVNS, per germline. CDR3: CASSGPGAQSSYNEQFF. The CDR3, as DNA: TGTGCCAGCAGTGGCCCGGGGGCGCAGAGCTCCTACAATGAGCAGTTCTTC. The full variable domain, its missing parts supplied by reference TRBV25-1 and TRBJ2-1, is EADIYQTPRYLVIGTGKKITLECSQTMGHDKMYWYQQDPGMELHLIHYSYGVNSTEKGDLSSESTVSRIRTEHFPLTLESARPSHTSQYLCASSGPGAQSSYNEQFFGPGTRLTVL.

The V and J genes are TRBV6-1 and TRBJ1-2; the D gene is possibly TRBD1 (5 bases). V lost 4 bases and J lost 4, with 19 bases in between. Germline V CDR1 and CDR2: MNHNS, SASEGT. This CDR3 spans 16 amino acids. CDR3 bases: TGTGCCAGCAGTGTCGAGATTCGGGGCGTAGGCTATGGCTACACCTTC. It translates to CASSVEIRGVGYGYTF.

The chain carries TRBV10-3 and TRBJ2-7; D may be TRBD2 (6 bases). The V gene's germline CDR1 is ENHRY and CDR2 SYGVKD. V lost 2 bases to trimming and J lost 2 bases, with 7 bases between them. This CDR3 contains 13 residues. This CDR3 is CAISERETYEQYF. The CDR3 DNA is TGTGCCATCAGTGAGCGGGAGACCTACGAGCAGTACTTC.

V is TRBV28 and J is TRBJ2-3; the D is unclear. Germline CDR1 is MDHEN and CDR2 is SYDVKM. V dropped 3 bases and J dropped 1 base, with 11 bases sitting between them. This CDR3 contains 15 residues. The CDR3: CASSFSFGGTDTQYF. The CDR3, as DNA: TGTGCCAGCAGTTTCTCATTTGGCGGCACAGATACGCAGTATTTT.

V gene TRBV6-1 combines with J gene TRBJ2-4; the D gene is possibly TRBD2 (5 bases). Germline assignment: CDR1 MNHNS and CDR2 SASEGT. The CDR3 runs to 15 residues. Deletions cut 3 bases from V and 0 bases from J, with 9 bases between. The CDR3 DNA reads TGTGCCAGCAGTGAGGACTTACTAGCCAAAAACATTCAGTACTTC. Translation: CASSEDLLAKNIQYF.

This clone was observed once. The rearrangement joins TRBV11-2 to TRBJ2-2, with D maybe TRBD2 (6 bases). CDR3 size: 14 residues. CDR1 and CDR2 from the germline V gene are SGHAT and FQNNGV. V lost 8 bases and J lost 5, with 15 bases in between. As DNA, the CDR3 is TGTGCCAGCCGGACTTTAAGCGGGACCGGGGAGCTGTTTTTT. It yields the protein CASRTLSGTGELFF.

V usage is TRBV6-1 and J usage is TRBJ1-2; D ambiguous. Trimming cost V 1 base and J 5 bases, with 5 bases left between them. Germline V CDR1 and CDR2: MNHNS, SASEGT. This CDR3 comprises 12 residues. The CDR3 here is CASSEVPYGYTF. DNA for the CDR3: TGTGCCAGCAGTGAAGTCCCATATGGCTACACCTTC.

The rearrangement uses TRBV5-1 and TRBJ2-3, with TRBD2 identical over 12 bases. V shed 7 bases, J shed 5 bases, and the junction held 5 bases outside the gene matches. The CDR3 sequence is 14 residues long. From germline, CDR1 is SGHRS and CDR2 YFSETQ. CDR3 protein: CASGGLAGQDTQYF. The CDR3 region has the DNA TGCGCCAGCGGGGGACTAGCGGGTCAAGATACGCAGTATTTT.

The V gene is TRBV4-2, the J gene TRBJ1-1, with D unclear. With 4 bases removed from V and 0 bases from J, the gap between germline ends came to 21 bases. Per the germline V gene, CDR1 is LGHNA and CDR2 is YNFKEQ. This CDR3 has 18 residues. Here the CDR3 reads CASSPTSQQGPLNTEAFF. CDR3 coding DNA: TGTGCCAGCAGCCCGACGAGCCAGCAAGGACCCTTGAACACTGAAGCTTTCTTT.

The chain recombines TRBV28 with TRBJ2-7; TRBD2 matches at 9 bases. Germline V gives CDR1 MDHEN, CDR2 SYDVKM. With V trimmed by 5 bases and J by 6 bases, 2 bases remained unmatched. This CDR3 spans 12 amino acids. In nucleotides, the CDR3 is TGTGCCAGCAGTGTACTAGCGGGCGAGCAGTACTTC. This encodes CASSVLAGEQYF.

This chain links TRBV30 with TRBJ2-7; tentatively, D is TRBD1 (6 bases). Germline CDR1 GTSNPN, CDR2 SVGIG (reference sequence). V dropped 0 bases and J dropped 6 bases, with 12 bases sitting between them. This CDR3 region has 13 residues. The CDR3 DNA follows: TGTGCCTGGAGTGTACAGGGAACTGGCGAGCAGTACTTC. It yields the protein CAWSVQGTGEQYF.

This chain's CDR3 is CASSLWTGGSYEQYF. In nucleotides, the CDR3 is TGTGCCAGCAGTCTCTGGACAGGGGGCTCGTACGAGCAGTACTTC. The J gene is TRBJ2-7, the V gene TRBV27, with 11 nucleotides matching TRBD1. Losses at the gene ends were 5 bases for V and 4 bases for J; bases not matched to a gene: 7. The CDR3 length is 15 residues. Germline loops: CDR1 MNHEY, CDR2 SMNVEV (reference sequence).

V usage is TRBV5-1 and J usage is TRBJ2-3, with D possibly TRBD2 on 6 matching bases. From germline, CDR1 is SGHRS and CDR2 YFSETQ. CDR3 length: 15 residues. The V end was cut by 1 base, the J end by 2 bases, with 11 bases between. This chain's CDR3 is CASSLSGVTTDTQYF. The CDR3 DNA follows: TGCGCCAGCAGCTTGTCGGGGGTAACCACAGATACGCAGTATTTT.

The rearrangement joins TRBV18 to TRBJ2-7; 10 bases fit TRBD1. Germline V CDR1 and CDR2: KGHSH, LQKENI. The CDR3 is 13 amino acids. Trimming took 3 bases from V and 7 from J; bases not matched to a gene: 3. For the CDR3, the DNA is TGTGCCAGCTCACCGGGACAGGGGTGGGAGCAGTACTTC. Protein: CASSPGQGWEQYF.